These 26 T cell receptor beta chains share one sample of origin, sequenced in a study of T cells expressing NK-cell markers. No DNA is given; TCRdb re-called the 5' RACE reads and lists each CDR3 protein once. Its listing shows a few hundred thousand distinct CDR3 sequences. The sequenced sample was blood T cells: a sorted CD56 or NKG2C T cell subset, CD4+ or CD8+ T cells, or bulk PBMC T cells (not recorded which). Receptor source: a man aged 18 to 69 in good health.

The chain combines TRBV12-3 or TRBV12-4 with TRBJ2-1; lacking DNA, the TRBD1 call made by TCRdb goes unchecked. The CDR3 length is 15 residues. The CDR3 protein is CASNLSGGPYDEQFF.

CDR3 protein: CASSLNRVSADEQFF. The gene calls are TRBV7-3 and TRBJ2-1; TCRdb calls TRBD2, which cannot be checked without DNA. The germline V gene encodes CDR1 SGHTA and CDR2 FQGTGA. This CDR3 has 15 residues.

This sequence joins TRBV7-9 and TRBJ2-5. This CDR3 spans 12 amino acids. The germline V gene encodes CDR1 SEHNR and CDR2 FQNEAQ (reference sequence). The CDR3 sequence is CASSFNLETQYF.

CDR3 in amino acids: CASRLDPGSRGYTF. The V and J genes are TRBV6-5 and TRBJ1-2. Germline values: CDR1 MNHEY, CDR2 SVGAGI. This CDR3 region has 14 residues.

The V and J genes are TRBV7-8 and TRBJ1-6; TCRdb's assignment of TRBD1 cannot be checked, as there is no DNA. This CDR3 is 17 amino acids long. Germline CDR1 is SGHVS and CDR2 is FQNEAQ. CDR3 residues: CASSLRTGGASSSPLHF.

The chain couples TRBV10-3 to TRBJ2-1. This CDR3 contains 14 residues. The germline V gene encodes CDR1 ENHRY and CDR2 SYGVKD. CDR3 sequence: CATRRQDSYNEQFF.

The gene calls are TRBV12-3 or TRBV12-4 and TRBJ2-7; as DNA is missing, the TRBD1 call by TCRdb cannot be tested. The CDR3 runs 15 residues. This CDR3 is CASSLRGVGGGGQYF.

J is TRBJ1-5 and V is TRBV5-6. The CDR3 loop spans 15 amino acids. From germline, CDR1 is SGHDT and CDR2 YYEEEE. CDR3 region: CASSSASPSNQPQHF.

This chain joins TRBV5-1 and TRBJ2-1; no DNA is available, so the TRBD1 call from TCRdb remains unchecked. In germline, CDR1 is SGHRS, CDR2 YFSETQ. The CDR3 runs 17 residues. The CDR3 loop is CASSLVAKGVSYNEQFF.

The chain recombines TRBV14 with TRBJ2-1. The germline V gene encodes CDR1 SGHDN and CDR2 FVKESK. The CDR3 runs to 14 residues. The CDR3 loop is CASSQDSWLNEQFF.

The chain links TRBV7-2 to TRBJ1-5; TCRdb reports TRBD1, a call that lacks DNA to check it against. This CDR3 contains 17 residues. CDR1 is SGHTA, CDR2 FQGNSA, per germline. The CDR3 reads CASSLVGQVYSNQPQHF.

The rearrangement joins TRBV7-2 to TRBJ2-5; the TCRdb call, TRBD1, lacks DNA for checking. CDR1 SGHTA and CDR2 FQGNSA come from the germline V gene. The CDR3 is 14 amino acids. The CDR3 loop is CASSDSGLVATQYF.

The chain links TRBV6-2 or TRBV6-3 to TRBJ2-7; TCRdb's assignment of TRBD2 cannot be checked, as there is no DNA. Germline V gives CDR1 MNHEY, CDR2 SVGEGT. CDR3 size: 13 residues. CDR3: CASTGSGAYEQYF.

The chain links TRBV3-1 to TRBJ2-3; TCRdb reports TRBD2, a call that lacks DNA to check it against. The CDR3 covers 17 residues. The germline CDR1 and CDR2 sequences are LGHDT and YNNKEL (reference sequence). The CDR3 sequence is CASSSTSGGPSTDTQYF.

The CDR3 protein is CASSLQGGINEKLFF. This rearrangement joins TRBV2 to TRBJ1-4; lacking DNA, the TRBD1 call made by TCRdb goes unchecked. The CDR3 runs 15 residues. CDR1 SNHLY and CDR2 FYNNEI come from the germline V gene.

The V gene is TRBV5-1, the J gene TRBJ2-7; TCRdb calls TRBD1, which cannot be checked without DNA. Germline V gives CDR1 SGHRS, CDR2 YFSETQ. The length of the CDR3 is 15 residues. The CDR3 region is CASSNRGQGAHEQYF.

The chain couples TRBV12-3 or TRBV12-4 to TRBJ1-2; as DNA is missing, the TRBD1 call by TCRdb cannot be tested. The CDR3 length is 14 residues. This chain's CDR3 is CASSLKGAIYGYTF.

This CDR3 is CVSSPGQGNTGELFF. J is TRBJ2-2 and V is TRBV28; TCRdb lists TRBD1, though no DNA is available to test this call. The germline V gene encodes CDR1 MDHEN and CDR2 SYDVKM. This CDR3 contains 15 residues.

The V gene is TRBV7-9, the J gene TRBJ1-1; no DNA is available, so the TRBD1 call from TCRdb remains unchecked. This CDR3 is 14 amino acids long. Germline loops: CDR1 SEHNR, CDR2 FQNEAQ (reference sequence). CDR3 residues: CASSLGLTVPEAFF.

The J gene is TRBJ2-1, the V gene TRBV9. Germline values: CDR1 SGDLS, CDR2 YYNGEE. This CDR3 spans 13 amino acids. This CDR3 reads CASSVPGGNEQFF.

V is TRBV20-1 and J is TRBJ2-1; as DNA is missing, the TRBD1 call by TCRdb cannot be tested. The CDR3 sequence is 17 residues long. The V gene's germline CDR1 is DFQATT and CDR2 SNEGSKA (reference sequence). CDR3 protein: CSARDPYGGSNYNEQFF.

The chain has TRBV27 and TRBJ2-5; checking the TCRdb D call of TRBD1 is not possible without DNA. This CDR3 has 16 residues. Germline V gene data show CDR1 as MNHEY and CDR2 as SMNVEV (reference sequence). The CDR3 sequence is CASRPVSGGLVETQYF.

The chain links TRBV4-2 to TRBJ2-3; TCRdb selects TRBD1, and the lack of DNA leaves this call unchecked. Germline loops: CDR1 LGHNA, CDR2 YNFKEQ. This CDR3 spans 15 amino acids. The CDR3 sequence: CASSQGGGSTDTQYF.

CDR3 sequence: CASTLRQGALDFTGELFF. V and J are TRBV21-1 and TRBJ2-2; the TRBD1 assignment by TCRdb is unverifiable without DNA. TRBV21-1 is flagged as a pseudogene. This CDR3 is built from 18 residues.

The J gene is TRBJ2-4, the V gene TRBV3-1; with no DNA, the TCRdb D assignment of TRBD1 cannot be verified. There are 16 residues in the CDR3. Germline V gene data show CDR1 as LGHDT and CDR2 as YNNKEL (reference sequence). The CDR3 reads CASSQGTGGVKNIQYF.

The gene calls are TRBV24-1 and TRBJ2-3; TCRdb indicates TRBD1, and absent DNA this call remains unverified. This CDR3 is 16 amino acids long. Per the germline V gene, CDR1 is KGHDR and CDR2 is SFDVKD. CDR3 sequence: CATSDFAGGGTDTQYF.